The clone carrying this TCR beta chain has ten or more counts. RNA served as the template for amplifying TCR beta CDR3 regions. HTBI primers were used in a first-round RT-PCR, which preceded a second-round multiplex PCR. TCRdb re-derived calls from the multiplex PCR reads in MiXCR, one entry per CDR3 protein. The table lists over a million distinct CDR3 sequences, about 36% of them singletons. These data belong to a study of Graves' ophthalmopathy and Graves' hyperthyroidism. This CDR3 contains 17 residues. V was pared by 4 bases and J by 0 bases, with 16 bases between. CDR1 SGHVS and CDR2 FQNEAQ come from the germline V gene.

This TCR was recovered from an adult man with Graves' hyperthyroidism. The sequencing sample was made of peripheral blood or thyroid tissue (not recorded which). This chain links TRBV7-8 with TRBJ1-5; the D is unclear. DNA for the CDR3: TGTGCCAGCAGCTCGACTGGAGTGATGTATAGCAATCAGCCCCAGCATTTT. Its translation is CASSSTGVMYSNQPQHF.